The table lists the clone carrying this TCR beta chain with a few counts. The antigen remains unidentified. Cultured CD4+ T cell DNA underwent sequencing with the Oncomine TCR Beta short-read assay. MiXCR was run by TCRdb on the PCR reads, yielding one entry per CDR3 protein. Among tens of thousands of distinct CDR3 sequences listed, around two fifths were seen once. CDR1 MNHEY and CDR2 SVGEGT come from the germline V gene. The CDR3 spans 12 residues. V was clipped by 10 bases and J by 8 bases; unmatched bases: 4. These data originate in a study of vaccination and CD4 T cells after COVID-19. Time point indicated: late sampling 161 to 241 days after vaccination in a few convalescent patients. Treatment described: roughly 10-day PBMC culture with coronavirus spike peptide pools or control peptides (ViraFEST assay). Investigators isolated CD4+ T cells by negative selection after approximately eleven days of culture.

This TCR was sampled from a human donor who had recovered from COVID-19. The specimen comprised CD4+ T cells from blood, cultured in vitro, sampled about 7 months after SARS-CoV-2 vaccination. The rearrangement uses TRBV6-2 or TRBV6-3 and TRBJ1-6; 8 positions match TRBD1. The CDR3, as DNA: TGTGCCACTTCACAGGGGGATTCACCCCTCCACTTT. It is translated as CATSQGDSPLHF.